Given below is one T cell receptor (beta chain) in context. Its specificity is unknown. This sample is drawn from a study of shared clonotypes between healthy human individuals. Study-wide results and caveats: A generally larger estimated richness was seen in naive subsets than in memory subsets.

In the source study's methods: There were no quality scores in the junction-only immunoSEQ sequences, so filtering differed. Sequencing used immunoSEQ multiplex PCR; TCRdb keeps in-frame clones, though not all of them. From that table come the V and J calls and clone size; the DNA was used to work out D and trimming. The table records 2 million to 3 million clones, approximately 93% of them present only once. The V end was cut by 8 bases, the J end by 5 bases, with 12 bases between. Germline V CDR1 and CDR2: SGHTA, FQGNSA. The CDR3 extends over 13 amino acids. The source material was naive CD4+ T cells from PBMCs. Subset meaning: CD45RA+ positively selected. The sequence came from a man between 18 and 29 years old in good health. Some clones in this sample may be carry-over from other donors' samples. This chain uses TRBV7-2 with TRBJ2-2, with D possibly TRBD2 on 6 matching bases. Here the CDR3 reads CASGGSSTGELFF. The CDR3 DNA sequence: TGTGCCAGCGGGGGGAGTTCTACCGGGGAGCTGTTTTTT.